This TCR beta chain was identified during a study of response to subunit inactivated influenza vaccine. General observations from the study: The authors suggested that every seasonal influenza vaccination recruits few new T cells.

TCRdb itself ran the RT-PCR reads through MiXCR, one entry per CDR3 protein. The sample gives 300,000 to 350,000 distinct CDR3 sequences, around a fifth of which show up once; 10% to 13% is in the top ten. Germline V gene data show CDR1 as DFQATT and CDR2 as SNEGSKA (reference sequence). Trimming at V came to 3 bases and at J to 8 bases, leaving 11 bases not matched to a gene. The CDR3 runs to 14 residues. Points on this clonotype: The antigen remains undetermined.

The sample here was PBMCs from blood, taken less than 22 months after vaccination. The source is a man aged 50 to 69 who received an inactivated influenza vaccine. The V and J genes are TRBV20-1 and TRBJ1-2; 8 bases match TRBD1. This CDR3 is CSASSTDRARGYTF. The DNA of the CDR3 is TGCAGTGCTAGCTCGACGGACAGGGCGAGAGGCTACACCTTC.